These T cell receptor beta chains were read from a single sample in a study of blood T cell repertoires in COVID-19. Libraries were prepared by immunoSEQ multiplex PCR; TCRdb keeps only in-frame clonotypes and omits some of them. This sample has 150,000 or so clones, with 85% to 90% found just once. The sample comprised peripheral blood. Receptors originate from a man older than 75 with acute or convalescent COVID-19. The CDR3 runs from the conserved cysteine through the conserved F or W. The D gene is left open where the match is weak. For some rows the clone size is stated as once, few or many, or as a class when expanded; others skip it.

V gene	D gene	J gene	clone size	CDR3 protein	CDR3 DNA
TRBV28	.	TRBJ2-6	.	CASSQQGFGANVLTF	TGTGCCAGCAGTCAACAGGGTTTTGGGGCCAACGTCCTGACTTTC
TRBV6-5	.	TRBJ1-1	.	CASSSKGVWVNTEAFF	TGTGCCAGCAGTTCGAAAGGGGTGTGGGTGAACACTGAAGCTTTCTTT
TRBV19	TRBD1	TRBJ1-5	.	CASSIRDRGNQPQHF	TGTGCCAGTAGTATTCGAGACAGGGGCAATCAGCCCCAGCATTTT
TRBV5-6	.	TRBJ2-5	.	CASSFSSEHTLQETQYF	TGTGCCAGCAGCTTTTCTAGCGAGCATACTTTACAAGAGACCCAGTACTTC
TRBV27	.	TRBJ1-2	once	CASSLLDGMRANYGYTF	TGTGCCAGCAGTTTATTGGACGGGATGCGGGCTAACTATGGCTACACCTTC
TRBV5-1	TRBD2	TRBJ2-1	.	CASAREANYNEQFF	TGCGCCAGCGCTCGGGAGGCCAACTACAATGAGCAGTTCTTC
TRBV7-9	.	TRBJ1-1	.	CASSFPKTGRNTEAFF	TGTGCCAGCAGCTTCCCCAAGACAGGACGGAACACTGAAGCTTTCTTT
TRBV5-4	TRBD1	TRBJ1-2	.	CASSPGTGGGGYTF	TGTGCCAGCAGCCCCGGGACAGGGGGAGGTGGCTACACCTTC
TRBV7-9	TRBD1	TRBJ1-5	.	CASSSQGAPDQPQHF	TGTGCCAGCAGCTCTCAGGGGGCGCCGGATCAGCCCCAGCATTTT
TRBV3-1/TRBV3-2	TRBD2	TRBJ2-7	.	CASSHLAGSSYEQYF	TGTGCCAGCAGCCACTTAGCGGGTAGCTCCTACGAGCAGTACTTC
TRBV5-1	.	TRBJ2-1	.	CASSLVSPNNEQFF	TGCGCCAGCAGCTTGGTTTCCCCTAACAATGAGCAGTTCTTC
TRBV29-1	.	TRBJ1-1	.	CSVGGGNTEAFF	TGCAGCGTTGGGGGGGGTAACACTGAAGCTTTCTTT
TRBV28	TRBD1	TRBJ1-4	.	CASSKTGLGEKLFF	TGTGCCAGCAGTAAGACAGGGTTGGGTGAAAAACTGTTTTTT
TRBV6-4	.	TRBJ1-1	.	CASVESGGTEAFF	TGTGCCAGCGTTGAATCGGGGGGAACTGAAGCTTTCTTT
TRBV10-3	TRBD1	TRBJ2-5	once	CAISEADRAETQYF	TGTGCCATCAGTGAGGCGGACAGGGCCGAGACCCAGTACTTC
TRBV5-1	TRBD2	TRBJ2-3	.	CASSLSERGTTDTQYF	TGCGCCAGCAGCTTGAGTGAGCGGGGGACCACAGATACGCAGTATTTT
TRBV7-9	TRBD2	TRBJ2-7	.	CASSPGGGYEQYF	TGTGCCAGCAGCCCTGGGGGGGGCTACGAGCAGTACTTC
TRBV7-9	.	TRBJ1-3	.	CASTNTVAGNTIYF	TGTGCCAGCACCAACACGGTAGCTGGAAACACCATATATTTT
TRBV7-9	.	TRBJ2-7	once	CASSLTGYEQYF	TGTGCCAGCAGCTTAACGGGTTACGAGCAGTACTTC
TRBV6-5	TRBD1	TRBJ1-4	.	CASRTGGAEEKLFF	TGTGCCAGCAGGACAGGGGGCGCGGAGGAAAAACTGTTTTTT
TRBV7-5	.	TRBJ2-4	.	CVRKRGILAKNIQYF	TGTGTCAGAAAACGGGGGATACTAGCCAAAAACATTCAGTACTTC
TRBV5-4	TRBD1	TRBJ1-6	.	CASSLEGGVSPLHF	TGTGCCAGCAGCTTGGAAGGGGGCGTGTCACCCCTCCACTTT
TRBV19	.	TRBJ1-1	.	CASSIRGSTEAFF	TGTGCCAGTAGTATCAGGGGCTCCACTGAAGCTTTCTTT
TRBV6-6	.	TRBJ2-7	.	CASSLARNYEQYF	TGTGCCAGCAGTTTAGCCAGAAACTACGAGCAGTACTTC
TRBV30	.	TRBJ2-6	.	CAWTNTGFRSGANVLTF	TGTGCCTGGACCAACACAGGGTTTCGATCTGGGGCCAACGTCCTGACTTTC
TRBV18	TRBD2	TRBJ2-1	.	CASSPAGGPYNEQFF	TGTGCCAGCTCACCGGCGGGGGGCCCCTACAATGAGCAGTTCTTC
TRBV19	.	TRBJ2-5	.	CASSFSRGPQETQYF	TGTGCCAGTAGTTTTTCCCGTGGGCCCCAAGAGACCCAGTACTTC
TRBV3-1/TRBV3-2	.	TRBJ1-1	.	CASRTGLQGTEAFF	TGTGCCAGCAGAACAGGATTGCAGGGGACTGAAGCTTTCTTT
TRBV5-4	.	TRBJ2-1	.	CASSFGFNEQFF	TGTGCCAGCAGCTTTGGCTTCAATGAGCAGTTCTTC
TRBV6-1	TRBD1	TRBJ1-5	.	CASSEDRGRNQPQHF	TGTGCCAGCAGTGAAGACAGGGGGCGCAATCAGCCCCAGCATTTT
TRBV7-6	TRBD1	TRBJ1-1	.	CASSPGQGGSTEAFF	TGTGCCAGCAGCCCAGGGCAGGGGGGTAGCACTGAAGCTTTCTTT
TRBV5-6	TRBD1	TRBJ1-4	.	CASSPRNPQGPGEKLFF	TGTGCCAGCAGCCCAAGAAACCCACAGGGGCCGGGTGAAAAACTGTTTTTT
TRBV19	.	TRBJ2-1	.	CASSIGAGGPLTWQFF	TGTGCCAGTAGTATAGGGGCGGGCGGCCCGCTGACATGGCAGTTCTTC
TRBV5-6	.	TRBJ1-5	.	CASSLRGTSNQPQHF	TGTGCCAGCAGCTTAAGGGGGACTAGCAATCAGCCCCAGCATTTT
TRBV28	TRBD2	TRBJ2-2	.	CASSFGGGWTGELFF	TGTGCCAGCAGTTTTGGCGGGGGATGGACCGGGGAGCTGTTTTTT
TRBV12-3/TRBV12-4	.	TRBJ1-2	.	CASSFRGYGYTF	TGTGCCAGCAGTTTCAGGGGTTATGGCTACACCTTC
TRBV5-1	.	TRBJ2-7	.	CASSLESYEQYF	TGCGCCAGCAGCTTGGAGAGCTACGAGCAGTACTTC
TRBV11-3	TRBD2	TRBJ2-1	.	CASSLGTSGIPYNEQFF	TGTGCCAGCAGCTTAGGTACTAGCGGGATTCCCTACAATGAGCAGTTCTTC
TRBV19	.	TRBJ1-4	.	CASSIGVGPKLFF	TGTGCCAGTAGTATAGGAGTCGGTCCCAAACTGTTTTTT
TRBV20-1	TRBD2	TRBJ2-3	.	CSASPLAGSADTQYF	TGCAGTGCTAGTCCCCTAGCGGGATCTGCGGATACGCAGTATTTT
TRBV7-2	TRBD1	TRBJ1-5	.	CASSLEGARSQPQHF	TGTGCCAGCAGCTTAGAGGGGGCGCGAAGTCAGCCCCAGCATTTT
TRBV20-1	TRBD1	TRBJ1-5	.	CSASPSSQGAHDQPQHF	TGCAGTGCTAGTCCCTCTTCCCAGGGGGCGCATGATCAGCCCCAGCATTTT
TRBV7-2	.	TRBJ2-1	.	CASSLTTTEQFF	TGTGCCAGCAGCTTAACCACGACAGAGCAGTTCTTC
TRBV4-2	TRBD1	TRBJ1-4	.	CASSAPGTVGEKLFF	TGTGCCAGCAGCGCCCCCGGGACAGTGGGAGAAAAACTGTTTTTT